The clone carrying this T cell receptor (beta chain) has at least ten counts. The CDR3 has 16 amino acids. The V gene end was trimmed by 3 bases and the J gene end by 7 bases; junction bases not matched to a gene: 12. Per germline, CDR1 MDHEN and CDR2 SYDVKM. Amplification of TCR beta CDR3 regions used RNA as the template. The HTBI set primed first-round TCR CDR3 RT-PCR. TCRdb re-derived calls from the multiplex PCR reads in MiXCR, one entry per CDR3 protein. The sample comprises about 300,000 distinct CDR3 sequences, around 20% of which are singletons, and about 35% rests with the top ten. This sample was taken from a study of T cells in Graves' hyperthyroidism and ophthalmopathy.

J is TRBJ1-2 and V is TRBV28, with 9 bases that match TRBD1. The sequenced sample consisted of blood. The TCR sequence derives from a middle-aged man with Graves' ophthalmopathy. CDR3 amino acids: CASSLGPGQGMGGYTF. DNA for the CDR3: TGTGCCAGCAGTTTGGGGCCGGGACAGGGTATGGGTGGCTACACCTTC.